This TCR beta chain appears in the sequencing data of a study of shared clonotypes between healthy human individuals. Germline V CDR1 and CDR2: MNHNS, SASEGT. The CDR3 totals 15 residues. Whole-study results and caveats: The sharing of 5% to 6.5% of naive CD4 clonotypes was seen across a few donors.

The data were produced by immunoSEQ multiplex PCR, yet TCRdb's version contains in-frame clones alone and is incomplete. The data hold 90,000 to 130,000 clones, with around 68% observed a single time. Concerning this clone: Its antigen remains unknown. One junction end does not reproduce the germline sequence, and a read error may be involved.

The chain links TRBV6-1 to TRBJ1-4, with D possibly TRBD1 on 6 matching bases. The receptor comes from a woman in her thirties in good health. Sequencing was performed on memory CD8+ T cells sorted from blood. Specified subset: CD45RO+ cells pooled with CCR7-negative TemRA cells. The CDR3: CASREGGGGNEKLFF. DNA for the CDR3: TGTGCCAGCAGGGAAGGAGGTGGGGGCAATGAAAAACTGTTTTTT.